This T cell receptor (beta chain) was recorded in a study of regulatory T cells in long-lasting Graves disease (dated by TCRdb to the early 2020s). Background on the whole study: Newly diagnosed Graves' disease patients had taken antithyroid drugs for less than 3 months. A total of around 33 samples were covered by TCR sequencing, comprising roughly 13 persistent and approximately 20 newly diagnosed Graves' disease patients. This study used TCR sequencing and RNA sequencing of peripheral blood to compare persistent Graves' disease patients against newly diagnosed Graves' disease patients. The study was conducted in China and was registered as a clinical trial.

Library preparation used multiplex PCR. This sample was sequenced with an Illumina HiSeq 4000. iRepertoire HTBI primers and Arm-PCR amplification of CDR3 regions were used to construct TCR beta libraries. Gel purification was performed on PCR products prior to sequencing. The study's own analysis went as follows. Gene usage analysis of CDR3 amino acid clonotypes relied on the approximately 60 TRBV and 14 TRBJ segments identified across samples. COPE and FqMerger were used to merge the filtered high-quality paired reads into contigs. Contigs were aligned with BLAST to IMGT TRBV, TRBD and TRBJ reference genes, and CDR3 was defined per IMGT. Highly expanded clones were defined as clonotypes with a frequency above 0.1%. Repertoire diversity was measured by Shannon entropy, and V-J evenness by the Gini coefficient. A clonotype found in more than one individual was treated as public. The public reads were reanalyzed by TCRdb: fastp trimming at Q25, MiXCR alignment, in-frame beta chains only. Each CDR3 protein gets just one entry, which takes the most common genes and DNA from the rows behind it. TCRdb, not the original authors, processed these V and J calls. Across this sample there are about 470,000 distinct CDR3 sequences, with 15% seen only once. The ten largest clones take up over 15% of the sample.

Results the study describes overall, beyond this receptor: A larger number of public clonotypes was shared among persistent patients (more than 2,500) than among newly diagnosed patients (around 870). The authors noted that the small sample size was a limitation that may lower accuracy. Compared with newly diagnosed patients, persistent Graves' disease patients had lower TCR Shannon entropy and fewer highly expanded clones, which suggests clonal expansion. Preferential use of TRBV28, TRBJ1-2 and TRBJ2-5 was observed in persistent disease, whereas TRBV20-1 and TRBJ2-1 were favored in newly diagnosed disease. Sequencing and analysis were limited to the TCR beta chain. Only peripheral blood was studied, because thyroid tissue, the primary lesion, was inaccessible.

The time point tag for this specimen amounts to: newly diagnosed GD, antithyroid drugs for less than 3 months. RNA was extracted from PBMCs in TRIzol for both TCR sequencing and RNA sequencing. The diagnosis of Graves' disease was made according to American Thyroid Association guidelines. The patients came from an endocrinology department in Xi'an, China. From each patient, around 8.3 milliliters of peripheral blood was collected into an EDTA anticoagulant tube. Ficoll Paque Plus density gradient separation was used to isolate PBMCs, and no additional T cell sorting was done. RNA quality was checked with an Agilent 2100 Bioanalyzer and agarose gel, and concentration with a NanoDrop 2000. This clonotype came up many times. Its antigen is currently not known. No base quality values were provided; no much bigger clone lies one nucleotide off. The CDR3 spans 15 residues, from the cysteine through the phenylalanine. Just CDR3 DNA is preserved here, 45 bases in frame from base 1. Trimming at the junction amounts to 5 bases on V and 2 bases on J, and the germline ends lie 15 bases apart. The germline V gene gives CDR1 as SGHTA and CDR2 as FQGNSA.

These data also featured in a second study, about T cells in Graves' hyperthyroidism and ophthalmopathy. As described in the second report: A patient counted as having stable Graves' hyperthyroidism if no progression to ophthalmopathy occurred over 18 months of follow-up. Hyperthyroidism patients were newly diagnosed, had a disease duration of under 2 months, and were aged 18 to 65 years. Patients with uncontrolled infections, other autoimmune diseases, pregnancy or lactation were excluded. Diagnoses were established on the basis of clinical symptoms, serum thyroxine and TRAb, thyroid ultrasound, and orbital computed tomography. For the first round of RT-PCR on the TCR CDR3, the HTBI primer set was used together with the Qiagen OneStep RT-PCR kit. Blood samples also contained most of the expanded thyroid clonotypes (frequency above 0.001), which suggests that blood repertoires may reflect thyroid immune responses. Ophthalmopathy was separated from stable hyperthyroidism by a 13 V-J signature model, with over 85% sensitivity and roughly 81% specificity obtained in cross-validation and 80%/75% obtained in testing. During validation, the model predicted progression to ophthalmopathy a median of roughly six months ahead of onset, with around 70% sensitivity and around 72% specificity. To identify TCR V-J signatures that set the groups apart, the researchers used a discovery cohort of about a hundred patients, made up of under 50 with Graves' ophthalmopathy and about 60 with stable Graves' hyperthyroidism. Prospective prediction of ophthalmopathy was tested in an independent validation cohort consisting of 18 to 20 hyperthyroidism patients and around 17 patients who later progressed to ophthalmopathy. The roughly 90 discovery patients were divided at random into training and test sets in a 7:3 ratio. In more than 5 Graves' hyperthyroidism patients, the study also compared T-cell repertoires from thyroid tissue with T-cell repertoires from blood. After blood sampling, hyperthyroidism patients were treated with methimazole at a starting dose of 30 mg daily, and ophthalmopathy patients were treated with high-dose intravenous methylprednisolone. Libraries were constructed in a second round of multiplex PCR, after which size selection and purification were carried out. The libraries were sequenced on an Illumina HiSeq2000 using paired-end 100 bp reads. SOAPnuke was used to process the raw data, with reads discarded if the reads contained adapters or uncalled bases, had a mean Phred below 15, or lacked an exact constant-primer or identifier match. High-quality paired reads were merged with COPE v1.2.5, and unique nucleotide sequences were defined as clonotypes. MiTCR v1.1 was used to align the clonotypes against IMGT TRBV, TRBD and TRBJ reference segments. Analysis was restricted to V-J combinations with a frequency above 0.0001, which covered 98% to 99.2% of repertoires. The TCS score was defined as F50 (clonal expansion) divided by E x V (chaos), with BLOSUM62-based TCRdist calculated between CDR3 peptides within each V-J. Welch's t-statistics and random forest reduced approximately 520 V-J features to 10 to 15, which were used in a naive Bayes classifier (R e1071). Sample size was not statistically predetermined, and blinding of investigators to group allocation was not performed. The paper describes TCR Vbeta CDR3 sequencing of more than 120 peripheral blood samples, made up of 43 ophthalmopathy patients, some 80 hyperthyroidism patients and 17 progressor patients.

This receptor was taken from a woman aged 25 to 45 with Graves disease. Donor details come from another sample of the same person, matched by shared clones. This sequence uses TRBV7-2 and TRBJ2-5; TRBD1 is a weak D gene call, 6 bases matching. The input for sequencing was peripheral blood mononuclear cells (PBMCs), taken at new diagnosis, from a patient treated with antithyroid drugs. In nucleotide form, the sequence is TGTGCCAGCAGCCTGACCGGGACACAACAAGAGACCCAGTACTTC. Its product reads: CASSLTGTQQETQYF.